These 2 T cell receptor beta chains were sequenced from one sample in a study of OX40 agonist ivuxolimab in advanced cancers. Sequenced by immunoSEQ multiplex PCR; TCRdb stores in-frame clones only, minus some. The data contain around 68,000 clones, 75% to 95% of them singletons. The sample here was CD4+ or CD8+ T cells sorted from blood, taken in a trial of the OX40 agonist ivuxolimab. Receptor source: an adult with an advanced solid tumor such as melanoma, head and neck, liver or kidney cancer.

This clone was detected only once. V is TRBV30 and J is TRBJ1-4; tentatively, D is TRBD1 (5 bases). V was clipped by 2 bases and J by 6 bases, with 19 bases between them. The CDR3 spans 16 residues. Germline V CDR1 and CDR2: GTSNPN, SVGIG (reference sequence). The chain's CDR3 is CAWSKPRGWGDEKLFF. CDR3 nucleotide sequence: TGTGCCTGGAGTAAACCACGCGGCTGGGGCGATGAAAAACTGTTTTTT.

The DNA of the CDR3 is TGTGCCACCAGCAGTTTAGCGGGTGATACGCAGTATTTT. This gives the protein CATSSLAGDTQYF. The chain couples TRBV15 to TRBJ2-3, with 7 bases fitting TRBD2. The CDR3 contains 13 residues. The ends lost 3 bases at V and 6 bases at J; junction bases unmatched: 3. Per the germline V gene, CDR1 is LNHNV and CDR2 is YYDKDF (reference sequence).